A single sample gave rise to the 26 T cell receptor beta chains below, sequenced in a study of Graves' ophthalmopathy and Graves' hyperthyroidism. Amplification of TCR beta CDR3 regions used RNA transcripts. RT-PCR with HTBI primers came first, then second-round multiplex PCR. One entry per CDR3 protein results from TCRdb running MiXCR on the multiplex PCR reads. The table includes hundreds of thousands of distinct CDR3 sequences, approximately 21% detected once. What was sequenced was peripheral blood. The receptors here all came from a woman aged 18-30 years with stable Graves' hyperthyroidism.

The chain recombines TRBV5-4 with TRBJ1-1; TRBD1 aligns across 7 bases. Germline CDR1 and CDR2: SGHNT and YYREEE (reference sequence). The CDR3 contains 15 residues. J gave up 5 bases and V 4 bases, and 11 bases lay outside the gene matches. This chain's CDR3 is CASSPRGQTSTEAFF. CDR3 nucleotide sequence: TGTGCCAGCAGCCCCCGGGGACAGACCTCTACTGAAGCTTTCTTT. The full variable domain, in which reference TRBV5-4 and TRBJ1-1 provide the parts outside the CDR3, is ETGVTQSPTHLIKTRGQQVTLRCSSQSGHNTVSWYQQALGQGPQFIFQYYREEENGRGNFPPRFSGLQFPNYSSELNVNALELDDSALYLCASSPRGQTSTEAFFGQGTRLTVV.

This clonotype was seen at least ten times. In DNA form, the CDR3 reads TGCAGTGCTAGGGATCCGGCAGTCTACGAGCAGTACTTC. This codes for CSARDPAVYEQYF. V is TRBV20-1 and J is TRBJ2-7; D call uncertain. The germline V gene has CDR1 DFQATT and CDR2 SNEGSKA (reference sequence). This CDR3 is built from 13 residues. Trimming left V 3 bases short and J 3 bases short, with 12 bases between.

This clonotype appeared many times. The rearrangement joins TRBV10-1 to TRBJ2-5; 11 bases map to TRBD2. Germline V gives CDR1 WNHNN, CDR2 SYGVQD (reference sequence). The CDR3 extends over 16 amino acids. The trim removed 3 bases at V and 4 bases at J, leaving 7 bases unmatched. CDR3 DNA: TGCGCCAGCAGTGATAGCGCGACTAGCGGGGCAGAGACCCAGTACTTC. Protein: CASSDSATSGAETQYF.

This clonotype has at least ten counts. The chain couples TRBV12-3 or TRBV12-4 to TRBJ2-2; D tentatively fits TRBD1 or TRBD2 (5 bases each). Trimming shortened V by 10 bases and J by 3 bases, and 15 bases separated the two germline ends. CDR3 size: 14 residues. DNA of the CDR3: TGTGCCACCTCCGGGACGGGGTACACCGGGGAGCTGTTTTTT. Its protein is CATSGTGYTGELFF.

This clonotype appeared many times. The chain combines TRBV25-1 with TRBJ2-7; D is uncertain. The CDR3 is 14 residues long. Germline V gene data show CDR1 as MGHDK and CDR2 as SYGVNS. V shed 1 base and J shed 0 bases, with 7 bases lying between them. The CDR3 region is CASSESSLSYEQYF. CDR3 nucleotides: TGTGCCAGCAGTGAATCGAGCCTCTCCTACGAGCAGTACTTC.

Many counts were recorded for this clonotype. V gene TRBV6-1 combines with J gene TRBJ2-7; D possibly corresponds to TRBD2 (6 bases). Germline lookup yields CDR1 MNHNS and CDR2 SASEGT. The CDR3 runs to 14 residues. The V end was cut by 7 bases, the J end by 8 bases, with 21 bases between. CDR3 sequence reads: CASIPGRERSKQYF. The CDR3 DNA follows: TGTGCCAGCATCCCGGGACGGGAGAGGAGCAAGCAGTACTTC.

This clonotype was recorded at least ten times. The CDR3 region is CASSEVGRETQYF. The CDR3 DNA is TGTGCCAGCAGTGAAGTCGGACGGGAGACCCAGTACTTC. This chain links TRBV6-1 with TRBJ2-5; the D is unclear. CDR1 and CDR2 from the germline V gene are MNHNS and SASEGT. Trimming pared 1 base from V and 5 bases from J, leaving 8 bases between. CDR3 length: 13 residues.

This rearrangement joins TRBV20-1 to TRBJ2-7; maybe TRBD1 (6 bases). Deletions cut 0 bases from V and 0 bases from J, with 12 bases between. Germline V CDR1 and CDR2: DFQATT, SNEGSKA (reference sequence). The CDR3 runs 15 residues. The CDR3 region is CSARDFQGRSYEQYF. CDR3 sequence (DNA): TGCAGTGCTAGAGATTTCCAGGGGCGCTCCTACGAGCAGTACTTC.

The sample holds many counts of this clonotype. The V call is TRBV6-2 or TRBV6-3, the J call TRBJ1-1, with D possibly matching TRBD1 (5 bases). Germline V gene sequence: CDR1 MNHEY, CDR2 SVGEGT. The CDR3 sequence is 13 residues long. Trimming cost V 9 bases and J 3 bases, with 14 bases left between them. CDR3 loop: CASRQGVDTEAFF. CDR3 nucleotide sequence: TGTGCCAGTCGTCAGGGAGTCGACACTGAAGCTTTCTTT.

This chain connects TRBV28 to TRBJ1-1; D remains unclear. The V end lost 4 bases, the J end lost 3 bases, and 15 bases lay between the germline ends. CDR3 length equals 15 residues. Looked up from germline, CDR1 is MDHEN and CDR2 is SYDVKM. CDR3 region: CASSSNHREDTEAFF. CDR3 DNA sequence: TGTGCCAGCAGTTCAAACCATAGGGAGGACACTGAAGCTTTCTTT.

The rearrangement uses TRBV19 and TRBJ1-5, with a possible D match to TRBD1 (6 bases). Germline V gene lookup returns CDR1 LNHDA and CDR2 SQIVND (reference sequence). The CDR3 spans 17 residues. Trimming shortened V by 3 bases and J by 3 bases, and 18 bases separated the two germline ends. The CDR3 here is CASSMIGQDSHNQPQHF. The CDR3, as DNA: TGTGCCAGTAGTATGATCGGCCAGGACAGTCACAATCAGCCCCAGCATTTT.

At least ten counts were recorded for this clonotype. V usage is TRBV20-1 and J usage is TRBJ2-5, with TRBD2 matching over 8 bases. J gave up 5 bases and V 4 bases, and 12 bases lay outside the gene matches. The CDR3 has 15 amino acids. Germline V gene lookup returns CDR1 DFQATT and CDR2 SNEGSKA (reference sequence). The CDR3 sequence is CSAKVAGQLGETQYF. DNA for the CDR3: TGCAGTGCTAAGGTAGCGGGGCAGTTGGGCGAGACCCAGTACTTC.

This clonotype was observed a few times. The chain is built from TRBV11-2 and TRBJ2-3; 7 bases are a match to TRBD2. CDR3 size: 17 residues. Losses at the gene ends were 6 bases for V and 1 base for J; bases not matched to a gene: 13. Germline lookup yields CDR1 SGHAT and CDR2 FQNNGV. Here the CDR3 DNA reads TGTGCCAGCAGAAGGGCGGGAGATAGAATGCGCACAGATACGCAGTATTTT. It encodes CASRRAGDRMRTDTQYF.

This clonotype was detected many times. The J gene is TRBJ1-2, the V gene TRBV27; 9 positions match TRBD1. The V segment lost 5 bases and the J segment 0 bases; nucleotides outside the gene matches: 7. CDR1 MNHEY and CDR2 SMNVEV come from the germline V gene (reference sequence). The CDR3 covers 16 residues. CDR3 loop: CASSGYRGPANYGYTF. The CDR3 DNA reads as TGTGCCAGCAGTGGATACAGGGGGCCAGCTAACTATGGCTACACCTTC.

For this clonotype: Being one base from a much bigger clone, this may be a read error. The chain uses TRBV7-2 and TRBJ2-5; no reliable D call. The CDR3 loop spans 13 amino acids. V dropped 1 base and J dropped 4 bases, with 7 bases sitting between them. CDR1 is SGHTA, CDR2 FQGNSA, per germline. This CDR3 reads CASSLGTPETQYF. The CDR3 DNA reads TGTGCCAGCAGCTTAGGGACCCCAGAGACCCAGTACTTC.

In this sample, this clonotype turned up many times. The V call is TRBV7-2, the J call TRBJ2-2, with 14 bases matching TRBD2. The CDR3 loop spans 17 amino acids. Germline V gives CDR1 SGHTA, CDR2 FQGNSA. The V gene end was trimmed by 5 bases and the J gene end by 7 bases; junction bases not matched to a gene: 9. The CDR3 sequence is CASSLKGTSGSIGELFF. DNA for the CDR3: TGTGCCAGCAGCCTGAAAGGGACTAGCGGGAGTATCGGGGAGCTGTTTTTT.

The table lists this clonotype with many counts. The rearrangement uses TRBV15 and TRBJ1-1, with D perhaps TRBD1 (5 bases). Germline CDR1 is LNHNV and CDR2 is YYDKDF (reference sequence). Trimming left V 5 bases short and J 6 bases short, with 16 bases between. The CDR3 spans 14 residues. CDR3 bases: TGTGCCACCAGCGCCGGGGCTCCCGTGCCTGAAGCTTTCTTT. Its protein is CATSAGAPVPEAFF.

A note on this clonotype: A read error may produce the germline difference seen at one junction end. The gene calls are TRBV12-3 or TRBV12-4 and TRBJ2-7; D remains ambiguous. The CDR3 has 14 residues. In DNA form, the CDR3 reads TGTGCCAGCAGTCCTCAGGCGCTCGGCTACGATCAGTACTTC. It codes for CASSPQALGYDQYF.

Many counts were recorded for this clonotype. The chain links TRBV9 to TRBJ2-5; 8 bases match TRBD1. Trimming removed 4 bases from V and 1 base from J; junction bases left unmatched: 3. The CDR3 runs to 14 residues. CDR1 and CDR2 from the germline V gene are SGDLS and YYNGEE. The CDR3 reads CASSYRGSQETQYF. The CDR3 coding sequence is TGTGCCAGCAGCTACAGGGGGAGCCAAGAGACCCAGTACTTC.

In this sample, this clonotype turned up many times. The gene calls are TRBV11-2 and TRBJ2-2; TRBD1 or TRBD2 may be the D gene (5 bases each). CDR1 is SGHAT and CDR2 is FQNNGV in the germline V gene. This CDR3 comprises 14 residues. V lost 5 bases, J lost 8 bases, and 15 bases lay in between. The CDR3 sequence is CASSPWDPTGELFF. In DNA, the CDR3 is TGTGCCAGCAGCCCATGGGACCCGACGGGGGAGCTGTTTTTT.

This clonotype was seen ten or more times. This sequence joins TRBV6-2 or TRBV6-3 and TRBJ1-1; D is uncertain. This CDR3 is built from 15 residues. Looked up from germline, CDR1 is MNHEY and CDR2 is SVGEGT. The V gene lost 2 bases and the J gene lost 1 base, with 11 bases spanning the gap. The CDR3 DNA reads TGTGCCAGCAGTTACCACGGACGGGCGAACACTGAAGCTTTCTTT. Encoded protein: CASSYHGRANTEAFF.

In this sample, this clonotype turned up many times. The genes are TRBV20-1 and TRBJ2-7; D is perhaps TRBD1 (6 bases). Per germline, CDR1 DFQATT and CDR2 SNEGSKA (reference sequence). This CDR3 has 14 amino acids. Trimming stripped 0 bases from V and 3 bases from J, with 12 bases between. The CDR3 region is CSARDTRGLYEQYF. CDR3 nucleotides: TGCAGTGCTAGAGATACCAGGGGTCTCTACGAGCAGTACTTC.

This clonotype was recorded many times. The genes are TRBV2 and TRBJ1-2; TRBD1 is a possible D gene (5 bases). The CDR3 runs to 14 residues. Trimming cost V 0 bases and J 3 bases, with 8 bases left between them. Looked up from germline, CDR1 is SNHLY and CDR2 is FYNNEI. The CDR3 DNA reads as TGTGCCAGCAGTGAAGCGCGGGACTACTATGGCTACACCTTC. This codes for CASSEARDYYGYTF.

The sample holds many counts of this clonotype. V usage is TRBV19 and J usage is TRBJ1-1; tentatively, D is TRBD1 (6 bases). The CDR3 is 14 amino acids. The V and J ends lost 6 bases and 0 bases respectively, with 11 bases between them. Germline V lookup: CDR1 LNHDA, CDR2 SQIVND (reference sequence). The CDR3 DNA sequence: TGTGCCAGTAGCCCCGGGACAATGAACACTGAAGCTTTCTTT. Translating gives CASSPGTMNTEAFF. The full variable domain, its missing parts supplied by reference TRBV19 and TRBJ1-1, is DGGITQSPKYLFRKEGQNVTLSCEQNLNHDAMYWYRQDPGQGLRLIYYSQIVNDFQKGDIAEGYSVSREKKESFPLTVTSAQKNPTAFYLCASSPGTMNTEAFFGQGTRLTVV.

The DNA for the CDR3 is TGCAGCGTAGGGACACACGATTCCTACGAGCAGTACTTC. Its protein is CSVGTHDSYEQYF. The J gene is TRBJ2-7, the V gene TRBV29-1, with D possibly being TRBD1 (6 bases). Germline V lookup: CDR1 SQVTM, CDR2 ANQGSEA. The V end was cut by 6 bases, the J end by 1 base, with 13 bases between. The CDR3 totals 13 residues.

This clonotype was observed many times. CDR3 DNA: TGTGCCAGCAGTTCCCCGCGTGAAGAGACCCAGTACTTC. This codes for CASSSPREETQYF. V usage is TRBV12-3 or TRBV12-4 and J usage is TRBJ2-5; D remains ambiguous. CDR3 length: 13 residues. V lost 4 bases to trimming and J lost 3 bases, with 9 bases between them.